This T cell receptor beta chain was sequenced in a study of cytomegalovirus exposure and HLA in healthy donors. This clone has ten or more counts. Germline loops: CDR1 MGHDK, CDR2 SYGVNS. J lost 9 bases, V lost 3 bases, and 5 bases had no gene match. The length of the CDR3 is 13 residues. Researchers ran the PCR with 60 Vbeta and 13 Jbeta primers. Original processing notes: Later, 80 million or so unique TCR beta chains were counted in an analysis, and roughly 11 million of them were shared. Produced via immunoSEQ multiplex PCR; TCRdb's table is partial and in-frame only. That table is the source of V, J and clone size, and D and trimming were worked out from the DNA. The sample lists roughly 180,000 clones; approximately 80% were seen once.

The sequenced material came from PBMCs. This sequence was found in a female donor in good health and CMV-seronegative. The chain recombines TRBV25-1 with TRBJ2-3, with 8 bases aligning to TRBD1. The DNA for the CDR3 is TGTGCCAGCAGTGACTCTGGACAGGGAACGCAGTATTTT. It is translated as CASSDSGQGTQYF.